Listed below are T cell receptor beta chains from one sample, sequenced in a study of post-analysis software for immune sequencing data. TCRdb recomputed calls from the PCR reads with MiXCR, one row per CDR3 protein. Here the sample spans about 770,000 distinct CDR3 sequences, about 43% being singletons. Material: blood. The receptor set was obtained from a girl under 18 with multiple sclerosis. CDR3s include the opening cysteine and the closing phenylalanine or tryptophan. Each record gives: J gene, clone size, D gene, V gene, CDR3 protein, CDR3 DNA. The D gene is left open where the match is weak. The size field is filled for only some rows; it gives once, few, many or a size class.

j_call: TRBJ1-1; clone_size: once; d_call: NA; v_call: TRBV12-3/TRBV12-4; cdr3_aa: CASTLGGRTIAFF; cdr3_nt: TGTGCCAGCACCCTCGGGGGCAGGACGATAGCTTTCTTT
j_call: TRBJ1-2; clone_size: NA; d_call: NA; v_call: TRBV28; cdr3_aa: CASSFTGSPNYGYTF; cdr3_nt: TGTGCCAGCAGTTTCACAGGGTCCCCTAACTATGGCTACACCTTC
j_call: TRBJ1-5; clone_size: few; d_call: NA; v_call: TRBV6-2/TRBV6-3; cdr3_aa: CASSYFGQPPGGPQHF; cdr3_nt: TGTGCCAGCAGTTACTTTGGACAGCCTCCTGGAGGGCCCCAGCATTTT
j_call: TRBJ2-1; clone_size: NA; d_call: TRBD1; v_call: TRBV6-5; cdr3_aa: CASSYLGQGADEQFF; cdr3_nt: TGTGCCAGCAGTTATTTGGGACAGGGGGCAGATGAGCAGTTCTTC
j_call: TRBJ1-1; clone_size: few; d_call: NA; v_call: TRBV7-9; cdr3_aa: CASSLYREANTEAFF; cdr3_nt: TGTGCCAGCAGCTTATATCGGGAAGCGAACACTGAAGCTTTCTTT
j_call: TRBJ2-1; clone_size: NA; d_call: TRBD2; v_call: TRBV9; cdr3_aa: CASSGGGGSTEQFF; cdr3_nt: TGTGCCAGCAGCGGAGGCGGCGGGAGCACTGAGCAGTTCTTC
j_call: TRBJ2-3; clone_size: NA; d_call: TRBD1; v_call: TRBV20-1; cdr3_aa: CSADRGQLADTQYF; cdr3_nt: TGCAGTGCGGATAGGGGACAGCTCGCAGATACGCAGTATTTT
j_call: TRBJ2-7; clone_size: NA; d_call: TRBD2; v_call: TRBV20-1; cdr3_aa: CSAVNQEAGDTYEQYF; cdr3_nt: TGCAGTGCTGTTAACCAGGAAGCGGGAGACACCTACGAGCAGTACTTC
j_call: TRBJ1-2; clone_size: NA; d_call: NA; v_call: TRBV6-5; cdr3_aa: CATGPGGYTF; cdr3_nt: TGTGCCACCGGTCCGGGTGGCTACACCTTC
j_call: TRBJ2-7; clone_size: NA; d_call: NA; v_call: TRBV2; cdr3_aa: CAGMEKPYEQYF; cdr3_nt: TGTGCCGGGATGGAAAAACCCTACGAGCAGTACTTC
j_call: TRBJ2-5; clone_size: NA; d_call: TRBD2; v_call: TRBV24-1; cdr3_aa: CATRARDYISQYF; cdr3_nt: TGTGCCACCAGGGCCCGGGACTATATTTCCCAGTACTTC
j_call: TRBJ2-5; clone_size: NA; d_call: NA; v_call: TRBV12-3/TRBV12-4; cdr3_aa: CASSPGREYQETQYF; cdr3_nt: TGTGCCAGCAGCCCCGGACGGGAGTACCAAGAGACCCAGTACTTC
j_call: TRBJ2-3; clone_size: NA; d_call: TRBD2; v_call: TRBV27; cdr3_aa: CASPPLAGLTDTQYF; cdr3_nt: TGTGCCAGCCCCCCACTAGCGGGGCTCACAGATACGCAGTATTTT
j_call: TRBJ1-2; clone_size: NA; d_call: NA; v_call: TRBV28; cdr3_aa: CASSFSDRSGYTF; cdr3_nt: TGTGCCAGCAGTTTTTCGGACCGGAGTGGCTACACCTTC
j_call: TRBJ2-7; clone_size: NA; d_call: NA; v_call: TRBV29-1; cdr3_aa: CSALTDPGHEQYF; cdr3_nt: TGCAGCGCCCTAACGGATCCGGGGCACGAGCAGTACTTC
j_call: TRBJ2-1; clone_size: NA; d_call: TRBD2; v_call: TRBV9; cdr3_aa: CASSLSGRVAYNEQFF; cdr3_nt: TGTGCCAGCAGCCTTAGCGGGAGGGTCGCCTACAATGAGCAGTTCTTC
j_call: TRBJ1-6; clone_size: few; d_call: NA; v_call: TRBV12-3/TRBV12-4; cdr3_aa: CASSFWSYNSPLHF; cdr3_nt: TGTGCCAGCAGTTTTTGGTCCTATAATTCACCCCTCCACTTT
j_call: TRBJ2-5; clone_size: NA; d_call: NA; v_call: TRBV18; cdr3_aa: CASSRSPASHQETQYF; cdr3_nt: TGTGCCAGCTCACGGTCCCCAGCGTCTCACCAAGAGACCCAGTACTTC
j_call: TRBJ2-7; clone_size: NA; d_call: TRBD2; v_call: TRBV29-1; cdr3_aa: CSVDSGRAAYEQYF; cdr3_nt: TGCAGCGTTGATAGCGGGAGGGCGGCCTACGAGCAGTACTTC
j_call: TRBJ1-2; clone_size: NA; d_call: NA; v_call: TRBV20-1; cdr3_aa: CSARTDPEDGYTF; cdr3_nt: TGCAGTGCTAGAACAGACCCTGAGGATGGCTACACCTTC
j_call: TRBJ1-2; clone_size: many; d_call: NA; v_call: TRBV29-1; cdr3_aa: CSVGGSGSNYGYTF; cdr3_nt: TGCAGCGTTGGAGGGTCGGGATCTAACTATGGCTACACCTTC
j_call: TRBJ2-1; clone_size: NA; d_call: NA; v_call: TRBV12-3/TRBV12-4; cdr3_aa: CASSLSVLSGTYYNEQFF; cdr3_nt: TGTGCCAGCAGTTTAAGCGTCCTCTCCGGGACTTACTACAATGAGCAGTTCTTC
j_call: TRBJ2-1; clone_size: NA; d_call: NA; v_call: TRBV5-1; cdr3_aa: CASSSEYILDEQFF; cdr3_nt: TGCGCCAGCAGCTCCGAGTACATCTTGGATGAGCAGTTCTTC
j_call: TRBJ2-7; clone_size: few; d_call: NA; v_call: TRBV12-3/TRBV12-4; cdr3_aa: CASSILDSSYEQYF; cdr3_nt: TGTGCCAGCAGTATCTTGGACAGTTCCTACGAGCAGTACTTC
j_call: TRBJ1-5; clone_size: few; d_call: NA; v_call: TRBV12-3/TRBV12-4; cdr3_aa: CASSFYGRLQPQHF; cdr3_nt: TGTGCCAGCAGTTTTTATGGGAGGCTTCAGCCCCAGCATTTT
j_call: TRBJ1-1; clone_size: NA; d_call: NA; v_call: TRBV29-1; cdr3_aa: CSASTWGPTEAFF; cdr3_nt: TGCAGCGCCTCAACCTGGGGACCCACTGAAGCTTTCTTT
j_call: TRBJ2-1; clone_size: NA; d_call: TRBD2; v_call: TRBV12-5; cdr3_aa: CASQLAPSSYNEQFF; cdr3_nt: TGTGCTAGCCAACTAGCGCCAAGCTCCTACAATGAGCAGTTCTTC
j_call: TRBJ2-3; clone_size: NA; d_call: NA; v_call: TRBV4-2; cdr3_aa: CASSQEATTDTQYF; cdr3_nt: TGTGCCAGCAGCCAGGAGGCCACCACAGATACGCAGTATTTT
j_call: TRBJ1-4; clone_size: few; d_call: NA; v_call: TRBV5-6; cdr3_aa: CASSYQGEKLFF; cdr3_nt: TGTGCCAGCAGCTATCAGGGGGAAAAACTGTTTTTT
j_call: TRBJ2-7; clone_size: few; d_call: NA; v_call: TRBV29-1; cdr3_aa: CSVDLQGDSYEQYF; cdr3_nt: TGCAGCGTTGATCTCCAGGGAGACTCCTACGAGCAGTACTTC
j_call: TRBJ2-1; clone_size: NA; d_call: TRBD1; v_call: TRBV7-8; cdr3_aa: CASSLGSRTGGSNEQFF; cdr3_nt: TGTGCCAGCAGCTTAGGTTCCAGGACAGGGGGTAGCAATGAGCAGTTCTTC
j_call: TRBJ2-7; clone_size: few; d_call: NA; v_call: TRBV5-1; cdr3_aa: CASSLGGRNNEQYF; cdr3_nt: TGCGCCAGCAGCTTGGGAGGGAGGAATAACGAGCAGTACTTC
j_call: TRBJ2-1; clone_size: NA; d_call: TRBD2; v_call: TRBV20-1; cdr3_aa: CSAGGQGLAGTEQFF; cdr3_nt: TGCAGTGCAGGGGGACAGGGACTAGCGGGAACTGAGCAGTTCTTC
j_call: TRBJ2-5; clone_size: few; d_call: NA; v_call: TRBV20-1; cdr3_aa: CSGRVAEETQYF; cdr3_nt: TGCAGTGGGCGTGTGGCCGAAGAGACCCAGTACTTC
j_call: TRBJ1-1; clone_size: NA; d_call: TRBD1; v_call: TRBV29-1; cdr3_aa: CSGTGMNTEAFF; cdr3_nt: TGCAGCGGGACAGGGATGAACACTGAAGCTTTCTTT
j_call: TRBJ2-5; clone_size: few; d_call: TRBD1; v_call: TRBV7-2; cdr3_aa: CASSGRTGVETQYF; cdr3_nt: TGTGCCAGCAGCGGCCGCACAGGGGTAGAGACCCAGTACTTC
j_call: TRBJ1-5; clone_size: NA; d_call: TRBD1; v_call: TRBV20-1; cdr3_aa: CSASLNGQGSQPQHF; cdr3_nt: TGCAGTGCTAGTCTTAATGGACAGGGCAGCCAGCCCCAGCATTTT
j_call: TRBJ2-2; clone_size: NA; d_call: TRBD2; v_call: TRBV10-3; cdr3_aa: CASAGGPGELFF; cdr3_nt: TGTGCCTCTGCGGGGGGACCCGGGGAGCTGTTTTTT
j_call: TRBJ2-1; clone_size: NA; d_call: NA; v_call: TRBV28; cdr3_aa: CASSTPALQFF; cdr3_nt: TGTGCCAGCAGTACTCCGGCCTTGCAGTTCTTC
j_call: TRBJ2-3; clone_size: few; d_call: NA; v_call: TRBV29-1; cdr3_aa: CSAGHKATDTQYF; cdr3_nt: TGCAGCGCAGGACATAAAGCTACAGATACGCAGTATTTT
j_call: TRBJ1-1; clone_size: NA; d_call: NA; v_call: TRBV28; cdr3_aa: CASSLWQRNMNTEAFF; cdr3_nt: TGTGCCAGCAGTTTGTGGCAGAGAAACATGAACACTGAAGCTTTCTTT
j_call: TRBJ1-2; clone_size: NA; d_call: NA; v_call: TRBV3-1; cdr3_aa: CASSQVWRDYGYTF; cdr3_nt: TGTGCCAGCAGCCAAGTTTGGAGAGACTATGGCTACACCTTC
j_call: TRBJ1-4; clone_size: few; d_call: TRBD1; v_call: TRBV29-1; cdr3_aa: CSVGAPGQPNEKLFF; cdr3_nt: TGCAGCGTTGGGGCCCCGGGACAGCCCAATGAAAAACTGTTTTTT
j_call: TRBJ2-1; clone_size: NA; d_call: TRBD2; v_call: TRBV12-3/TRBV12-4; cdr3_aa: CASSFAGGYYNEQFF; cdr3_nt: TGTGCCAGCAGTTTCGCGGGAGGTTATTACAATGAGCAGTTCTTC
j_call: TRBJ2-7; clone_size: NA; d_call: TRBD1; v_call: TRBV7-9; cdr3_aa: CASSSGSLGTGMYEQYF; cdr3_nt: TGTGCCAGCAGCTCCGGATCACTCGGGACAGGGATGTACGAGCAGTACTTC
j_call: TRBJ2-1; clone_size: NA; d_call: NA; v_call: TRBV9; cdr3_aa: CASNLDPGTGVNEQFF; cdr3_nt: TGTGCCAGCAACCTGGACCCTGGAACGGGAGTCAATGAGCAGTTCTTC
j_call: TRBJ1-2; clone_size: NA; d_call: TRBD1; v_call: TRBV6-5; cdr3_aa: CASIPGTGAPNYGYTF; cdr3_nt: TGTGCCAGCATCCCCGGGACAGGGGCTCCCAACTATGGCTACACCTTC